One sample yielded the 26 T cell receptor beta chains listed below, sequenced in a study of cytomegalovirus exposure and HLA in healthy donors. Amplification used 60 Vbeta primers and 13 Jbeta primers. The data were produced by immunoSEQ multiplex PCR, yet TCRdb's version contains in-frame clones alone and is incomplete. The sample comprises approximately 160,000 clones, 82% of which are singletons, and around 1.5% rests with the top ten. Sequencing input: PBMCs. The source is a male donor in good health and CMV-seronegative.

The chain is built from TRBV4-1 and TRBJ2-7, with D possibly being TRBD1 (6 bases). The germline V gene encodes CDR1 MGHRA and CDR2 YSYEKL. V was trimmed by 0 bases and J by 4 bases, leaving 16 bases between them. This CDR3 comprises 16 residues. The CDR3 spells CASSQDRGGFGYEQYF. CDR3 coding DNA: TGCGCCAGCAGCCAAGACAGGGGTGGATTTGGTTACGAGCAGTACTTC.

J is TRBJ2-1 and V is TRBV5-4; TRBD1 matches 7 bases. J lost 0 bases, V lost 6 bases, and 6 bases had no gene match. Per germline, CDR1 SGHNT and CDR2 YYREEE (reference sequence). The CDR3 length is 15 residues. The CDR3 loop is CASTPGTDSYNEQFF. The CDR3 coding sequence is TGTGCCAGCACCCCCGGGACAGACTCCTACAATGAGCAGTTCTTC.

The chain combines TRBV28 with TRBJ2-7, with 9 nucleotides matching TRBD1. Germline V gene lookup returns CDR1 MDHEN and CDR2 SYDVKM. V trimming: 4 bases; J trimming: 5 bases; junction bases outside the gene matches: 9. The CDR3 has 15 residues. The CDR3 sequence is CASSSTGGFLHEQYF. Written as DNA, the CDR3 is TGTGCCAGCAGTTCTACAGGGGGCTTCCTCCACGAGCAGTACTTC.

The chain carries TRBV6-5 and TRBJ1-5; D may be TRBD1 (5 bases). The V end was cut by 3 bases, the J end by 8 bases, with 14 bases between. The V gene's germline CDR1 is MNHEY and CDR2 SVGAGI. The CDR3 covers 14 residues. CDR3 sequence reads: CASSYQNTGEPQHF. DNA for the CDR3: TGTGCCAGCAGTTATCAAAACACGGGGGAGCCCCAGCATTTT.

The chain combines TRBV6-6 with TRBJ2-5; 9 bases are a match to TRBD1. This CDR3 contains 15 residues. With 2 bases clipped from V and 5 bases from J, the junction kept 6 bases outside the gene matches. Germline values: CDR1 MNHNY, CDR2 SVGAGI (reference sequence). The CDR3 nucleotides are TGTGCCAGCAGTTACGGAACAGGGGGCTTTGAGACCCAGTACTTC. Translated, it gives CASSYGTGGFETQYF.

This chain links TRBV7-2 with TRBJ1-5; the D is unclear. The V and J ends lost 5 bases and 7 bases respectively, with 15 bases between them. Looked up from germline, CDR1 is SGHTA and CDR2 is FQGNSA. The CDR3 covers 14 residues. For the CDR3, the DNA is TGTGCCAGCAGCCGCCCGGAAGGAGGGCAGCCCCAGCATTTT. Protein sequence: CASSRPEGGQPQHF.

V and J are TRBV9 and TRBJ1-3; TRBD1 matches 7 bases. The germline CDR1 and CDR2 sequences are SGDLS and YYNGEE. V dropped 3 bases and J dropped 0; count of bases not matched to a gene: 6. CDR3 size: 16 residues. The CDR3 sequence: CASSANRGPSGNTIYF. CDR3 in DNA: TGTGCCAGCAGCGCAAACAGGGGACCCTCTGGAAACACCATATATTTT.

J is TRBJ2-7 and V is TRBV5-4, with D possibly TRBD2 on 6 matching bases. Trimming took 0 bases from V and 3 from J, leaving 13 bases between them. The CDR3 covers 15 residues. Germline V gives CDR1 SGHNT, CDR2 YYREEE (reference sequence). CDR3 DNA: TGTGCCAGCAGCTTGGCCGTAGCGGCAATCTACGAGCAGTACTTC. Its protein is CASSLAVAAIYEQYF.

The CDR3 DNA follows: TGTGCCAGCAGCGGGCTAGCGGGAGGGCTTTTATGGGAGACCCAGTACTTC. Residues: CASSGLAGGLLWETQYF. This chain connects TRBV5-4 to TRBJ2-5; 12 bases align to TRBD2. Unmatched junction bases numbered 12, after V lost 4 bases and J lost 5 bases. Germline assignment: CDR1 SGHNT and CDR2 YYREEE (reference sequence). The CDR3 contains 17 residues. Combining the CDR3 with reference TRBV5-4 and TRBJ2-5 gives the whole variable domain ETGVTQSPTHLIKTRGQQVTLRCSSQSGHNTVSWYQQALGQGPQFIFQYYREEENGRGNFPPRFSGLQFPNYSSELNVNALELDDSALYLCASSGLAGGLLWETQYFGPGTRLLVL.

The CDR3 protein is CASSRMGTGGRGDEQYF. The CDR3 nucleotides read TGTGCCAGCAGCCGGATGGGGACAGGGGGCAGGGGGGACGAGCAGTACTTC. This sequence joins TRBV7-9 and TRBJ2-7; 12 bases agree with TRBD1. Germline V gene data show CDR1 as SEHNR and CDR2 as FQNEAQ (reference sequence). The trim removed 5 bases at V and 5 bases at J, leaving 13 bases unmatched. The CDR3 has 17 residues. Full variable domain (rest looked up from reference TRBV7-9 and TRBJ2-7): DTGVSQNPRHKITKRGQNVTFRCDPISEHNRLYWYRQTLGQGPEFLTYFQNEAQLEKSRLLSDRFSAERPKGSFSTLEIQRTEQGDSAMYLCASSRMGTGGRGDEQYFGPGTRLTVT.

This clone has just a few counts. The genes are TRBV5-4 and TRBJ2-1; the match to TRBD2 covers 11 bases. Germline V gene lookup returns CDR1 SGHNT and CDR2 YYREEE (reference sequence). There are 15 residues in the CDR3. V lost 2 bases and J lost 7; bases outside the gene matches: 5. CDR3 residues: CASSFSASGRNEQFF. CDR3 in DNA: TGTGCCAGCAGCTTTTCGGCTAGCGGGAGGAATGAGCAGTTCTTC.

The chain employs TRBV7-8 and TRBJ2-3; perhaps TRBD2 as D (5 bases). The CDR3 covers 15 residues. Germline lookup yields CDR1 SGHVS and CDR2 FQNEAQ. Trimming pared 4 bases from V and 5 bases from J, leaving 16 bases between. This CDR3 is CASSSFRGAVDTQYF. For the CDR3, the DNA is TGTGCCAGCAGCTCTTTTCGGGGAGCCGTAGATACGCAGTATTTT.

J is TRBJ1-1 and V is TRBV9, with D tentatively TRBD1 (6 bases). Trimming shortened V by 0 bases and J by 0 bases, and 15 bases separated the two germline ends. CDR1 is SGDLS and CDR2 is YYNGEE in the germline V gene. The CDR3 has 17 amino acids. For the CDR3, the DNA is TGTGCCAGCAGCGTAGACCCACTACAGGGAGTGAACACTGAAGCTTTCTTT. Protein sequence: CASSVDPLQGVNTEAFF.

CDR3 sequence: CSVEDGTGVALTEAFF. The CDR3 DNA is TGCAGCGTTGAGGATGGGACAGGGGTAGCCCTCACTGAAGCTTTCTTT. V and J are TRBV29-1 and TRBJ1-1; 10 bases agree with TRBD1. J lost 4 bases, V lost 3 bases, and 11 bases had no gene match. The CDR3 has 16 amino acids. Per germline, CDR1 SQVTM and CDR2 ANQGSEA.

This clone was observed a handful of times. V is TRBV6-1 and J is TRBJ2-2; D gene uncertain. CDR1 is MNHNS and CDR2 is SASEGT in the germline V gene. Trimming left V 4 bases short and J 1 base short, with 7 bases between. The CDR3 sequence is 14 residues long. The CDR3: CASSVQLNTGELFF. Written as DNA, the CDR3 is TGTGCCAGCAGTGTACAGTTGAACACCGGGGAGCTGTTTTTT.

The gene calls are TRBV2 and TRBJ2-1; D might be TRBD2 (6 bases). The CDR3 spans 14 residues. CDR1 and CDR2 (germline): SNHLY, FYNNEI. V gave up 7 bases and J gave up 5 bases, with 15 bases separating them. The CDR3 sequence is CASTPGTGNNEQFF. CDR3 nucleotide sequence: TGTGCCAGCACCCCCGGGACTGGGAACAATGAGCAGTTCTTC.

The CDR3 spells CASSDPQRRHTYEQYF. The CDR3 DNA sequence: TGTGCCAGCAGTGACCCCCAGCGAAGGCATACCTACGAGCAGTACTTC. The chain combines TRBV6-4 with TRBJ2-7; D ambiguous. Germline assignment: CDR1 MRHNA and CDR2 SNTAGT. The CDR3 runs to 16 residues. Trimming removed 2 bases from V and 2 bases from J, with 16 bases in between.

Comment on this clone: The junction departs from germline at one end; a sequencing error may be responsible. The gene calls are TRBV7-9 and TRBJ2-2, with D hard to call. The CDR3 runs to 18 residues. CDR1 is SEHNR, CDR2 FQNEAQ, per germline (reference sequence). The chain's CDR3 is CSSSYADCSRCPTGELFF. DNA of the CDR3: TGTTCCAGCAGCTACGCCGATTGTTCTAGGTGCCCCACCGGGGAGCTGTTTTTT.

The chain uses TRBV2 and TRBJ2-5, with 7 bases aligning to TRBD2. Germline V gene sequence: CDR1 SNHLY, CDR2 FYNNEI. Unmatched junction bases numbered 4, after V lost 6 bases and J lost 0 bases. The CDR3 is 14 amino acids. The CDR3 DNA is TGTGCCAGCAGAGCGGGAACGTACCAAGAGACCCAGTACTTC. This sequence encodes CASRAGTYQETQYF.

The V and J genes are TRBV4-1 and TRBJ2-7; no clear D. V lost 1 base and J lost 2, with 15 bases in between. Germline values: CDR1 MGHRA, CDR2 YSYEKL. The CDR3 spans 16 residues. The CDR3 region is CASSQVESPQPYEQYF. CDR3 DNA: TGCGCCAGCAGCCAAGTCGAGTCTCCTCAACCCTACGAGCAGTACTTC.

This clone was found once. The gene calls are TRBV5-6 and TRBJ2-2; 7 bases are a match to TRBD1. With V trimmed by 6 bases and J by 1 base, 3 bases remained unmatched. CDR3 size: 14 residues. Germline V gives CDR1 SGHDT, CDR2 YYEEEE. CDR3 sequence: CASIRTGNTGELFF. In DNA, the CDR3 is TGTGCCAGCATCAGGACAGGGAACACCGGGGAGCTGTTTTTT.

The chain has TRBV11-3 and TRBJ1-1; maybe TRBD1 (6 bases). The germline CDR1 and CDR2 sequences are SGHNT and YENEEA. The CDR3 is 13 amino acids. Between the trimmed V and J ends, which lost 5 bases and 0 bases, there was a span of 7 bases. The CDR3 DNA follows: TGTGCCAGCAGCCAGGGGTTGAACACTGAAGCTTTCTTT. Encoded protein: CASSQGLNTEAFF.

This chain uses TRBV5-6 with TRBJ1-3; D call uncertain. V lost 3 bases to trimming and J lost 4 bases, with 8 bases between them. Looked up from germline, CDR1 is SGHDT and CDR2 is YYEEEE. CDR3 length: 13 residues. CDR3 region: CASSSLSGNTIYF. The CDR3 coding sequence is TGTGCCAGCAGCTCTCTCTCGGGAAACACCATATATTTT.

The J gene is TRBJ2-1, the V gene TRBV4-1; D gene ambiguous. V shed 4 bases and J shed 5 bases, with 12 bases lying between them. CDR1 is MGHRA, CDR2 YSYEKL, per germline. The CDR3 is made up of 14 amino acids. CDR3 DNA sequence: TGCGCCAGCAGCCGCACGCGCCTAGACAATGAGCAGTTCTTC. It translates to CASSRTRLDNEQFF.

This clone was counted a few times. The V and J genes are TRBV7-6 and TRBJ2-5, with 7 bases that match TRBD2. V was clipped by 1 base and J by 5 bases; unmatched bases: 7. Germline CDR1 is SGHVS and CDR2 is FNYEAQ. The CDR3 consists of 15 residues. The CDR3 protein is CASSLGAGVVETQYF. The CDR3 nucleotides read TGTGCCAGCAGCTTAGGGGCGGGAGTAGTTGAGACCCAGTACTTC.

The rearrangement uses TRBV6-1 and TRBJ2-7, with 11 bases matching TRBD2. V lost 6 bases to trimming and J lost 3 bases; unmatched junction nucleotides: 1. The CDR3 runs to 13 residues. Looked up from germline, CDR1 is MNHNS and CDR2 is SASEGT. The CDR3, as DNA: TGTGCCAGCAGCGGACTAGCGGGCTACGAGCAGTACTTC. Translated, it gives CASSGLAGYEQYF.